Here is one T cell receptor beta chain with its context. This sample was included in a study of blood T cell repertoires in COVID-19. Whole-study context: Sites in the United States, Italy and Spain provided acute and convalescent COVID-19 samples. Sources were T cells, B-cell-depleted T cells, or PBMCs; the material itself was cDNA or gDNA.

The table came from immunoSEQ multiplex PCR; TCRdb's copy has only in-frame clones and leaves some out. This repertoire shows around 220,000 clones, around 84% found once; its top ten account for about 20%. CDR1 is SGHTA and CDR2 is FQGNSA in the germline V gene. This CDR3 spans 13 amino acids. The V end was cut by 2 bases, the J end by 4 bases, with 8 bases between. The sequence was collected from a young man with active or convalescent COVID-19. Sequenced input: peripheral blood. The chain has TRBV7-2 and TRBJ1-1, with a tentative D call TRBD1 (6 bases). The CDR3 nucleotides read TGTGCCAGCAGCTTATTACAGGGCACTGAAGCTTTCTTT. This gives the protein CASSLLQGTEAFF.